This entry concerns a single TCR beta chain. The CDR3 has 16 amino acids. The V end was cut by 5 bases, the J end by 3 bases, with 18 bases between. In germline, CDR1 is SGHTA, CDR2 FQGTGA. This sample is part of a study of shared clonotypes between healthy human individuals. Measured with immunoSEQ multiplex PCR; TCRdb has only the in-frame clones, and not every one. Of about 510,000 clones in the sample, about four fifths were seen once. The sequencing input was PBMCs. The receptor comes from a woman between 35 and 50 years old in good health. Some clones in this sample may be carry-over from other donors' samples. The V and J genes are TRBV7-3 and TRBJ2-3; maybe TRBD1 (5 bases). As DNA, the CDR3 is TGTGCCAGCAGCAAAAGTATAGGGGTCGGGACAGATACGCAGTATTTT. The encoded protein is CASSKSIGVGTDTQYF. The full variable domain, in which reference TRBV7-3 and TRBJ2-3 provide the parts outside the CDR3, is GAGVSQTPSNKVTEKGKYVELRCDPISGHTALYWYRQSLGQGPEFLIYFQGTGAADDSGLPNDRFFAVRPEGSVSTLKIQRTERGDSAVYLCASSKSIGVGTDTQYFGPGTRLTVL.